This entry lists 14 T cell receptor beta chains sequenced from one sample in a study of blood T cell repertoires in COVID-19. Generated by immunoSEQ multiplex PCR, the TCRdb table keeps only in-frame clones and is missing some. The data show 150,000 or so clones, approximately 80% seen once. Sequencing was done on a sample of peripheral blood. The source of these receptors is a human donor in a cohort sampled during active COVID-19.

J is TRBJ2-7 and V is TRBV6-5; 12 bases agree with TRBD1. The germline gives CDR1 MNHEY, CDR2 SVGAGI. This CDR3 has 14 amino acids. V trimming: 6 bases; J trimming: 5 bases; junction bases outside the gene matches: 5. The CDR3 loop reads CASRGTGGRDEQYF. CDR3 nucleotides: TGTGCCAGCAGAGGGACAGGGGGCCGGGACGAGCAGTACTTC.

The CDR3 is CASSIFEESPLHF. In nucleotides, the CDR3 is TGTGCCAGCAGCATCTTTGAGGAGTCACCCCTCCACTTT. The V call is TRBV9, the J call TRBJ1-6, with unresolved D. The CDR3 is 13 amino acids. The V gene lost 4 bases and the J gene lost 10 bases, with 12 bases spanning the gap. The germline V gene has CDR1 SGDLS and CDR2 YYNGEE. Combining the CDR3 with reference TRBV9 and TRBJ1-6 gives the whole variable domain DSGVTQTPKHLITATGQRVTLRCSPRSGDLSVYWYQQSLDQGLQFLIQYYNGEERAKGNILERFSAQQFPDLHSELNLSSLELGDSALYFCASSIFEESPLHFGNGTRLTVT.

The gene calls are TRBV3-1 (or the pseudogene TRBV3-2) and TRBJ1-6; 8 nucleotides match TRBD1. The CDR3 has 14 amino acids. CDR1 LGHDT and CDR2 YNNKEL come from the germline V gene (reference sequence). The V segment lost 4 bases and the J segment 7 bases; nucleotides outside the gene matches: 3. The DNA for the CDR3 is TGTGCCAGCAGCCGACAGGGGCGGAATTCACCCCTCCACTTT. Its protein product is CASSRQGRNSPLHF.

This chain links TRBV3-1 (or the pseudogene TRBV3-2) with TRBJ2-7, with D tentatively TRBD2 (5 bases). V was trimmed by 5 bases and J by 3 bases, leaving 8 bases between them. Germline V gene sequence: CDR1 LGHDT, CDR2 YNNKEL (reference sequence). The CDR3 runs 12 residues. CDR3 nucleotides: TGTGCCAGCAGCTTCCGGGACTACGAGCAGTACTTC. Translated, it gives CASSFRDYEQYF.

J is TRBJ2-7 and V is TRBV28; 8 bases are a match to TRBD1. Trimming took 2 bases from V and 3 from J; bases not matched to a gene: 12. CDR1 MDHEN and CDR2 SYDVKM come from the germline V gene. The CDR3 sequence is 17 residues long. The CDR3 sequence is CASSLRGQVLFFYEQYF. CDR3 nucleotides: TGTGCCAGCAGTTTAAGGGGACAGGTTCTTTTCTTCTACGAGCAGTACTTC.

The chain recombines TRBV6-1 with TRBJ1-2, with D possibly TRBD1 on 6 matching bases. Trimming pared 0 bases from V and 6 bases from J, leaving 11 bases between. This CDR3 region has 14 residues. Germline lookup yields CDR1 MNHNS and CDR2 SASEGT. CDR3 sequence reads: CASSEAGRGHGYTF. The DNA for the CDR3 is TGTGCCAGCAGTGAAGCGGGCAGGGGACATGGCTACACCTTC.

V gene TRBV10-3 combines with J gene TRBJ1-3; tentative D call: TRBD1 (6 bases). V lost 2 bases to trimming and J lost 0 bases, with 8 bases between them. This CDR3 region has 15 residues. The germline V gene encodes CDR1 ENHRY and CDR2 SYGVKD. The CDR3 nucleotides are TGTGCCATCAGTGAGGGACAGAGCTCTGGAAACACCATATATTTT. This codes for CAISEGQSSGNTIYF.

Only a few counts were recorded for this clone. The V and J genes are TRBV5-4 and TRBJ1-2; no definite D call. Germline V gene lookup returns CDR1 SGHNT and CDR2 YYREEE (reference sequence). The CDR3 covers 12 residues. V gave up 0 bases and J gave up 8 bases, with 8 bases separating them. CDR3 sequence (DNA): TGTGCCAGCAGCTTGGATAATTCGGGCTACACCTTC. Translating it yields CASSLDNSGYTF.

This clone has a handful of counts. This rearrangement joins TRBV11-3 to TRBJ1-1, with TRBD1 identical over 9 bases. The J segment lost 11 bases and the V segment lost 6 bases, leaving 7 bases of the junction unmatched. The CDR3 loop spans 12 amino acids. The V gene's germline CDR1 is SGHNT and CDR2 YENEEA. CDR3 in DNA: TGTGCCAGCAGAAAACAGGGGGCGGTCGCTTTCTTT. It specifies CASRKQGAVAFF.

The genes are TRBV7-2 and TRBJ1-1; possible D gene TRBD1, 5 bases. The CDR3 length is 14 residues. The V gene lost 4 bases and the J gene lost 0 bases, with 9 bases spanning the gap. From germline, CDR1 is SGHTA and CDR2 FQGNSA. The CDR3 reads CASSYRILNTEAFF. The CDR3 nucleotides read TGTGCCAGCAGCTACAGGATACTGAACACTGAAGCTTTCTTT.

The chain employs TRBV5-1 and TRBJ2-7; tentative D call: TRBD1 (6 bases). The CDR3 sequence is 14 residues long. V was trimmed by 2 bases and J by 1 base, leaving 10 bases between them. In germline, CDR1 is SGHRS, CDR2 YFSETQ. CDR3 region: CASSLQGTSYEQYF. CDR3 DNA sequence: TGCGCCAGCAGCTTACAGGGAACTTCCTACGAGCAGTACTTC.

The CDR3 DNA sequence: TGCGCCAGCAGCCAGGGCGGGGGGGCCTTTAATGAGCAGTTCTTC. Translated: CASSQGGGAFNEQFF. The chain is built from TRBV4-3 and TRBJ2-1, with 9 bases identical to TRBD2. The CDR3 spans 15 residues. Unmatched junction bases numbered 7, after V lost 3 bases and J lost 7 bases. CDR1 LGHNA and CDR2 YSLEER come from the germline V gene.

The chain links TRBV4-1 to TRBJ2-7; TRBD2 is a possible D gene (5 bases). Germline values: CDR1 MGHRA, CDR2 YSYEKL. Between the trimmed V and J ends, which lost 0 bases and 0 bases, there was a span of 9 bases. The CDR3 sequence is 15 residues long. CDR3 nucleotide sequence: TGCGCCAGCAGCCAAGATCGGAGGCCCTCCTACGAGCAGTACTTC. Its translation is CASSQDRRPSYEQYF.

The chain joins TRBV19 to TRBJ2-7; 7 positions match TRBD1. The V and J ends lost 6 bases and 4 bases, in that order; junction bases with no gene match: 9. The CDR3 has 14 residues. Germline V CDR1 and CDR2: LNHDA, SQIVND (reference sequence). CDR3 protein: CASRDRDRRYEQYF. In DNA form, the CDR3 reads TGTGCCAGTAGGGACCGGGACAGACGGTACGAGCAGTACTTC.